This T cell receptor beta chain was identified during a study of T cell repertoires in cytomegalovirus infection (dated by TCRdb to the late 2010s). For the wider study: Donor HLA type was relevant to the analysis, as public TCR beta signatures indicated carriage of CMV infection together with the matching HLA type.

This clonotype came up many times. Its antigen is not yet known. The sample holds no much larger clone one base away, and base qualities are not on file. CDR1 is given as LNHDA and CDR2 as SQIVND, both from the germline V gene (reference sequence). V drops 6 bases and J drops 2 bases, leaving 13 bases in between. The CDR3 goes from the cysteine to the phenylalanine over 14 residues. Here the CDR3 DNA is all that survives: 42 bases in frame from base 1. Data came from an Illumina HiSeq 1500. TCRdb ran its own pipeline on the public reads, namely fastp trimming at Q25 and MiXCR clone calling, and kept in-frame beta chains. Each entry merges the rows of one CDR3 protein and shows their most common DNA and genes. Present in this sample are some 300,000 distinct CDR3 sequences, roughly 9.3% of which were seen just once. More than 2.5% of the sample comes from the top ten. Summary of the overall study and its limitations: The ex vivo response was dominated by HLA-C-restricted CMV-specific TCR beta clonotypes, and the single most frequent clonotype in two of eight donors was supplied by these HLA-C-restricted clonotypes. In both this cohort and an independent cohort of 300 to 450 donors, the cumulative frequency of public TCR beta family members distinguished carriers of CMV infection plus the relevant HLA type.

The specimen was PBMCs. The chain is made from TRBV19 and TRBJ1-1; the D gene cannot be named for sure. This receptor was identified in a human donor in good health (CMV status not recorded). Some clones in this sample may be carry-over from other donors' samples. The nucleotides are TGTGCCAGTAGGGTCAGAGAACAAAACACTGAAGCTTTCTTT. This is translated as CASRVREQNTEAFF.